The clone carrying this TCR beta chain occurred a few times. Its antigen is undetermined. The germline V gene has CDR1 SGHTA and CDR2 FQGNSA. Trimming left V 5 bases short and J 6 bases short, with 10 bases between. The CDR3 is 12 amino acids. TCRdb passed the reads through MiXCR, listing each CDR3 protein once. The sample comprises about 570,000 distinct CDR3 sequences, 35% to 50% of which are singletons, and around 50% rests with the top ten. The record originates from a study of T cell repertoires in cytomegalovirus infection. The source was cultured PBMCs, collected from culture after CMV antigen stimulation. The chain is built from TRBV7-2 and TRBJ2-5, with D unresolved. The receptor comes from a human donor in good health (CMV status not recorded). Some clones in this sample may be carry-over from other donors' samples. The CDR3 DNA follows: TGTGCCAGCAGCACCCCCCTCCAGACCCAGTACTTC. It codes for CASSTPLQTQYF.